This T cell receptor beta chain was identified in a study of T cells expressing NK-cell markers. At the level of the study: According to the study, TCR beta repertoires originated from sorted CD3+CD56+NKG2C+, CD3+CD56+NKG2C- and CD3+CD56-NKG2C+ T cells.

The CDR3 is 13 amino acids. The germline V gene has CDR1 DFQATT and CDR2 SNEGSKA (reference sequence). General observations from the study: Researchers report these clonotypes also headed the CD3+CD56-NKG2C+ fraction in several donors.

As regards this clonotype: Its specificity is not known.

For each CDR3 protein, TCRdb gives one entry from its re-call of the 5' RACE reads, without DNA. The sample's table shows 400,000 to 450,000 distinct CDR3 sequences. Input material: blood T cells: a sorted CD56 or NKG2C T cell subset, CD4+ or CD8+ T cells, or bulk PBMC T cells (not recorded which). The TCR was taken from a woman between 18 and 75 years old in good health. The chain employs TRBV20-1 and TRBJ2-7; TCRdb calls TRBD2, which cannot be checked without DNA. The CDR3 sequence is CSARPAGAGKQYF.